Shown below are 10 T cell receptor beta chains from a single sample sequenced in a study of beta chain features in type 1 diabetes. Isolated RNA was reverse transcribed in full, so expressed TCRB transcripts were sequenced. Assay: immunoSEQ multiplex PCR; the TCRdb copy retains only in-frame clones and omits some. The sample holds approximately 360,000 clones; over 9.5% are singletons and the top ten take approximately 0.011%. Study-level results: Type 1 diabetes patients showed a moderate but significant shortening of TCRB CDR3s in all four CD4+ subsets.

No antigen is known for these receptors. The sample taken for sequencing was naive CD4+ T cells from blood. The receptors were sampled from a woman aged 18 to 35 with type 1 diabetes.

The rearrangement joins TRBV18 to TRBJ1-2, with D hard to call. The CDR3 loop spans 16 amino acids. Germline V gene data show CDR1 as KGHSH and CDR2 as LQKENI. V dropped 5 bases and J dropped 2 bases, with 18 bases sitting between them. CDR3 sequence: CASSALGREENYGYTF. For the CDR3, the DNA is TGTGCCAGCTCAGCCCTTGGACGGGAAGAGAACTATGGCTACACCTTC.

J is TRBJ2-1 and V is TRBV5-1, with 10 bases aligning to TRBD2. V was clipped by 3 bases and J by 6 bases; unmatched bases: 12. CDR3 length: 17 residues. CDR1 is SGHRS and CDR2 is YFSETQ in the germline V gene. The CDR3 DNA sequence: TGCGCCAGCAGCTCCCGACTAGGAGCGGGGGGGAGCAATGAGCAGTTCTTC. Residues: CASSSRLGAGGSNEQFF.

This clone has more than one count but fewer than ten. V is TRBV18 and J is TRBJ2-3; TRBD2 agrees at 8 bases. CDR1 and CDR2 (germline): KGHSH, LQKENI. Trimming cost V 3 bases and J 4 bases; bases outside gene matches: 9. This CDR3 region has 16 residues. CDR3 loop: CASSPSTGGPPDTQYF. In nucleotides, the CDR3 is TGTGCCAGCTCACCCAGCACGGGGGGGCCCCCAGATACGCAGTATTTT.

The CDR3 DNA follows: TGTGCCACCAGCAGGGGGGGACAGGTCAATCAGCCCCAGCATTTT. Translation gives CATSRGGQVNQPQHF. The chain employs TRBV15 and TRBJ1-5; 8 nucleotides line up with TRBD1. Germline V CDR1 and CDR2: LNHNV, YYDKDF (reference sequence). The CDR3 spans 15 residues. V lost 3 bases and J lost 3; bases outside the gene matches: 4. Supplemented by reference TRBV15 and TRBJ1-5, the full variable domain reads DAMVIQNPRYQVTQFGKPVTLSCSQTLNHNVMYWYQQKSSQAPKLLFHYYDKDFNNEADTPDNFQSRRPNTSFCFLDIRSPGLGDTAMYLCATSRGGQVNQPQHFGDGTRLSIL.

This clone was seen more than once but under ten times. This chain links TRBV7-9 with TRBJ1-1; 8 bases line up with TRBD1. Germline V gene sequence: CDR1 SEHNR, CDR2 FQNEAQ (reference sequence). The V gene end was trimmed by 7 bases and the J gene end by 7 bases; junction bases not matched to a gene: 8. The CDR3 covers 13 residues. This chain's CDR3 is CASNQGQAGEAFF. In DNA, the CDR3 is TGTGCCAGCAACCAGGGACAGGCGGGTGAAGCTTTCTTT. The variable domain in full, with the rest retrieved from reference TRBV7-9 and TRBJ1-1, is DTGVSQNPRHKITKRGQNVTFRCDPISEHNRLYWYRQTLGQGPEFLTYFQNEAQLEKSRLLSDRFSAERPKGSFSTLEIQRTEQGDSAMYLCASNQGQAGEAFFGQGTRLTVV.

This clone has only a few counts. The V call is TRBV30, the J call TRBJ2-1; 7 positions agree with TRBD2. Germline V gene data show CDR1 as GTSNPN and CDR2 as SVGIG (reference sequence). The CDR3 runs to 14 residues. The V segment lost 2 bases and the J segment 4 bases; nucleotides outside the gene matches: 5. CDR3 sequence: CAWSSWGGYNEQFF. In nucleotides, the CDR3 is TGTGCCTGGAGTTCGTGGGGAGGGTACAATGAGCAGTTCTTC. Full variable domain (outside the CDR3, taken from reference TRBV30 and TRBJ2-1): SQTIHQWPATLVQPVGSPLSLECTVEGTSNPNLYWYRQAAGRGLQLLFYSVGIGQISSEVPQNLSASRPQDRQFILSSKKLLLSDSGFYLCAWSSWGGYNEQFFGPGTRLTVL.

This clone was counted a few times. Different DNA sequences within this sample yield the same CDR3. V is TRBV5-1 and J is TRBJ2-5; maybe TRBD1 (6 bases). The CDR3 extends over 13 amino acids. Germline V gene data show CDR1 as SGHRS and CDR2 as YFSETQ. Trimming took off 2 bases at V and 5 bases at J, with 10 bases between the two ends. The CDR3 DNA follows: TGCGCCAGCAGCTTTGTTGGGGGCGAGACCCAGTACTTC. Residues: CASSFVGGETQYF.

This clone has only a few counts. J is TRBJ2-1 and V is TRBV14; D not resolved. The CDR3 has 12 residues. Deletions cut 3 bases from V and 6 bases from J, with 6 bases between. The germline V gene encodes CDR1 SGHDN and CDR2 FVKESK. The CDR3: CASSQSGNEQFF. The CDR3 DNA sequence: TGTGCCAGCAGCCAGTCGGGCAATGAGCAGTTCTTC.

This clone was seen more than once but under ten times. The chain employs TRBV7-3 and TRBJ2-7; possible D gene TRBD2, 5 bases. This CDR3 is 14 amino acids long. Between the trimmed V and J ends, which lost 0 bases and 0 bases, there was a span of 6 bases. Per the germline V gene, CDR1 is SGHTA and CDR2 is FQGTGA. The CDR3 nucleotides are TGTGCCAGCAGCTTAACTGGGAGCTCCTACGAGCAGTACTTC. Protein sequence: CASSLTGSSYEQYF.

This clone was picked up a small number of times. CDR3 region: CASSSDRWNTEAFF. The CDR3 nucleotides are TGTGCCAGTAGTTCGGACAGGTGGAACACTGAAGCTTTCTTT. The genes are TRBV19 and TRBJ1-1; TRBD1 aligns across 7 bases. The CDR3 extends over 14 amino acids. Germline V gene lookup returns CDR1 LNHDA and CDR2 SQIVND (reference sequence). With 5 bases clipped from V and 1 base from J, the junction kept 4 bases outside the gene matches.